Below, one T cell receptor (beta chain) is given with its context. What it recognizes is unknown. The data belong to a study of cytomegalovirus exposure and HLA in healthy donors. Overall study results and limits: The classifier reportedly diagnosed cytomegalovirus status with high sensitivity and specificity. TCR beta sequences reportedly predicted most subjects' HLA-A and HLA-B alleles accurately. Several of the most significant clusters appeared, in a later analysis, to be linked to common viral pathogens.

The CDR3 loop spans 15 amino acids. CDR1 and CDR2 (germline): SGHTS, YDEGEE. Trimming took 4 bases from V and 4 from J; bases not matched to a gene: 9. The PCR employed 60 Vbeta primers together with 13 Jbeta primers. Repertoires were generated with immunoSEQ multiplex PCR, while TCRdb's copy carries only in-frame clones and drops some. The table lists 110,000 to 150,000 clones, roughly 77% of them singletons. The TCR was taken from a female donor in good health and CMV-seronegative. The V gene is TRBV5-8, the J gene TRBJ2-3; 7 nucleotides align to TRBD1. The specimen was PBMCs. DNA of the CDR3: TGTGCCAGCAGCACCATACAGGGGCTCCCAGATACGCAGTATTTT. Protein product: CASSTIQGLPDTQYF.